The 21 T cell receptor beta chains below were found in one sample sequenced in a study of OX40 agonist ivuxolimab in advanced cancers. The repertoire was sequenced with immunoSEQ multiplex PCR; TCRdb's copy has only in-frame clones and lacks some. The sample contains around 69,000 clones, 70% to 90% of which appear only once. The sequences come from CD4+ or CD8+ T cells sorted from blood, collected in a trial of the OX40 agonist ivuxolimab. These receptors were taken from an adult with an advanced solid tumor such as melanoma, head and neck, liver or kidney cancer.

V and J are TRBV7-2 and TRBJ1-1; D might be TRBD1 (6 bases). V shed 3 bases and J shed 5 bases, with 10 bases lying between them. Germline V lookup: CDR1 SGHTA, CDR2 FQGNSA. This CDR3 is built from 13 residues. The CDR3, as DNA: TGTGCCAGCAGCTTGAAACAGGGAACTGAAGCTTTCTTT. This gives the protein CASSLKQGTEAFF.

The J gene is TRBJ2-3, the V gene TRBV5-1; D is possibly TRBD1 (6 bases). Germline CDR1 SGHRS, CDR2 YFSETQ. V was clipped by 4 bases and J by 2 bases, with 14 bases between them. The CDR3 is made up of 15 amino acids. The CDR3 DNA sequence: TGCGCCAGCAGCCCATGGGGGCAGATCACAGATACGCAGTATTTT. This encodes CASSPWGQITDTQYF.

The J gene is TRBJ2-1, the V gene TRBV5-1, with TRBD1 matching 8 bases. Germline CDR1 reads SGHRS; CDR2 reads YFSETQ. CDR3 length: 13 amino acids. With 4 bases clipped from V and 6 bases from J, the junction kept 3 bases outside the gene matches. CDR3 region: CASSIGQGNEQFF. CDR3 nucleotides: TGCGCCAGCAGCATAGGACAGGGCAATGAGCAGTTCTTC.

V gene TRBV19 combines with J gene TRBJ2-4, with a possible D match to TRBD2 (5 bases). The CDR3 length is 16 residues. Germline lookup yields CDR1 LNHDA and CDR2 SQIVND (reference sequence). V dropped 7 bases and J dropped 1 base, with 17 bases sitting between them. CDR3 bases: TGTGCCAGTACCCCATATGAAGGAGGTGCCAAAAACATTCAGTACTTC. Translation gives CASTPYEGGAKNIQYF.

The chain links TRBV7-3 to TRBJ1-1; D call uncertain. The ends were cut back, 1 base at V and 5 bases at J, with 8 bases in the middle. CDR1 is SGHTA, CDR2 FQGTGA, per germline. This CDR3 spans 13 amino acids. CDR3 nucleotides: TGTGCCAGCAGCTTAAGAGGTGAGACTGAAGCTTTCTTT. It encodes CASSLRGETEAFF. The variable domain in full, completed from reference TRBV7-3 and TRBJ1-1, reads GAGVSQTPSNKVTEKGKYVELRCDPISGHTALYWYRQSLGQGPEFLIYFQGTGAADDSGLPNDRFFAVRPEGSVSTLKIQRTERGDSAVYLCASSLRGETEAFFGQGTRLTVV.

The V gene is TRBV10-3, the J gene TRBJ2-2; D remains ambiguous. V was trimmed by 6 bases and J by 5 bases, leaving 13 bases between them. There are 14 residues in the CDR3. The germline CDR1 and CDR2 sequences are ENHRY and SYGVKD. The CDR3 sequence is CAISPSGRTGELFF. In DNA, the CDR3 is TGTGCCATCAGCCCTAGTGGGCGGACCGGGGAGCTGTTTTTT.

This clone was picked up one time. The V and J genes are TRBV7-9 and TRBJ2-7; 8 nucleotides agree with TRBD2. The CDR3 contains 14 residues. Looked up from germline, CDR1 is SEHNR and CDR2 is FQNEAQ (reference sequence). V shed 4 bases and J 6 bases; nucleotides not matched to a gene: 8. The CDR3 here is CASSSRAGASEQYF. CDR3 in DNA: TGTGCCAGCAGCTCCCGAGCGGGAGCTAGCGAGCAGTACTTC. The full variable domain, in which reference TRBV7-9 and TRBJ2-7 provide the parts outside the CDR3, is DTGVSQNPRHKITKRGQNVTFRCDPISEHNRLYWYRQTLGQGPEFLTYFQNEAQLEKSRLLSDRFSAERPKGSFSTLEIQRTEQGDSAMYLCASSSRAGASEQYFGPGTRLTVT.

V gene TRBV6-1 combines with J gene TRBJ2-3, with TRBD1 as a possible D gene (6 bases). V shed 4 bases and J shed 9 bases, with 17 bases lying between them. Germline CDR1 and CDR2: MNHNS and SASEGT. CDR3 length: 14 amino acids. Written as DNA, the CDR3 is TGTGCCAGCAGTGCCCAGGACAGAATCGGAACGCAGTATTTT. Its protein is CASSAQDRIGTQYF.

The rearrangement joins TRBV2 to TRBJ2-2; D unresolved. V shed 4 bases and J shed 6 bases, with 15 bases lying between them. Germline V gives CDR1 SNHLY, CDR2 FYNNEI. The CDR3 runs 15 residues. Written as DNA, the CDR3 is TGTGCCAGCAGTGTCCCCGGCGAACGGCCCGGGGAGCTGTTTTTT. Its protein is CASSVPGERPGELFF.

This clone occurred a few times. V and J are TRBV7-3 and TRBJ2-2, with TRBD1 matching 9 bases. The trim removed 2 bases at V and 5 bases at J, leaving 0 bases unmatched. Germline V gene data show CDR1 as SGHTA and CDR2 as FQGTGA. The CDR3 spans 14 residues. The DNA for the CDR3 is TGTGCCAGCAGCTTAGGACAGGGGACCGGGGAGCTGTTTTTT. It encodes CASSLGQGTGELFF.

V usage is TRBV6-6 and J usage is TRBJ2-5; tentative D call: TRBD2 (6 bases). The germline V gene encodes CDR1 MNHNY and CDR2 SVGAGI (reference sequence). Trimming removed 5 bases from V and 3 bases from J, with 13 bases in between. The CDR3 is 14 residues long. Written as DNA, the CDR3 is TGTGCCAGCAGTCACCGGGACTTAAAAGAGACCCAGTACTTC. Protein sequence: CASSHRDLKETQYF.

This chain uses TRBV13 with TRBJ1-2; 7 bases fit TRBD1. The CDR3 runs 18 residues. Germline CDR1 and CDR2: PRHDT and FYEKMQ (reference sequence). The J segment lost 0 bases and the V segment lost 0 bases, leaving 10 bases of the junction unmatched. CDR3 bases: TGTGCCAGCAGCTTAGGGTACAGGGGTAAGGACCCTAACTATGGCTACACCTTC. It codes for CASSLGYRGKDPNYGYTF.

V usage is TRBV5-6 and J usage is TRBJ1-6, with TRBD1 matching over 8 bases. CDR1 and CDR2 from the germline V gene are SGHDT and YYEEEE. V was pared by 0 bases and J by 4 bases, with 3 bases of the junction left unmatched. CDR3 length: 16 amino acids. CDR3 in amino acids: CASSLDRDRYNSPLHF. CDR3 DNA sequence: TGTGCCAGCAGCTTGGACCGGGACAGGTATAATTCACCCCTCCACTTT.

J is TRBJ1-1 and V is TRBV18; a possible D gene is TRBD1 (5 bases). The germline V and J ends were trimmed by 8 bases and 3 bases, with 13 bases remaining between them. Germline V gene data show CDR1 as KGHSH and CDR2 as LQKENI. This CDR3 spans 13 amino acids. The CDR3 is CASMGGLDTEAFF. Written as DNA, the CDR3 is TGTGCCAGCATGGGGGGATTGGACACTGAAGCTTTCTTT.

The chain has TRBV18 and TRBJ1-2, with 7 bases fitting TRBD1. The CDR3 length is 15 residues. V lost 6 bases and J lost 0; bases outside the gene matches: 7. Per germline, CDR1 KGHSH and CDR2 LQKENI. The CDR3 here is CASSPAGTANYGYTF. In nucleotides, the CDR3 is TGTGCCAGCTCTCCCGCCGGGACAGCTAACTATGGCTACACCTTC.

This chain joins TRBV27 and TRBJ1-2; D is ambiguous. CDR3 length equals 14 residues. Trimming took off 2 bases at V and 4 bases at J, with 11 bases between the two ends. CDR1 and CDR2 from the germline V gene are MNHEY and SMNVEV (reference sequence). CDR3 in amino acids: CASSLTDPTYGYTF. The CDR3 nucleotides are TGTGCCAGCAGTTTAACAGACCCTACCTATGGCTACACCTTC.

The V call is TRBV4-1, the J call TRBJ1-3, with 10 nucleotides matching TRBD1. The length of the CDR3 is 17 residues. Per germline, CDR1 MGHRA and CDR2 YSYEKL. J gave up 2 bases and V 0 bases, and 4 bases lay outside the gene matches. This chain's CDR3 is CASSQDTGTGAGNTIYF. The CDR3 DNA is TGCGCCAGCAGCCAAGATACCGGGACAGGGGCTGGAAACACCATATATTTT.

The rearrangement links TRBV28 to TRBJ1-5, with D possibly TRBD1 on 5 matching bases. V lost 4 bases and J 8 bases, leaving 12 bases between the germline ends. From germline, CDR1 is MDHEN and CDR2 SYDVKM. The CDR3 spans 13 residues. The CDR3, as DNA: TGTGCCAGCAGTTCCTCCCGGGGCGAGCCCCAGCATTTT. Its translation: CASSSSRGEPQHF.

V and J are TRBV11-2 and TRBJ2-5; 9 positions agree with TRBD1. The CDR3 length is 15 residues. Germline loops: CDR1 SGHAT, CDR2 FQNNGV. Germline trimming cut 1 base from V and 4 bases from J; bases unmatched to any gene: 4. Written as DNA, the CDR3 is TGTGCCAGCAGCTTAGGGGGGACAGGGACAGAGACCCAGTACTTC. Translated, it gives CASSLGGTGTETQYF.

The chain combines TRBV10-3 with TRBJ1-5; the D is unclear. This CDR3 is built from 15 residues. Trimming took 3 bases from V and 0 from J, leaving 9 bases between them. Germline V gene sequence: CDR1 ENHRY, CDR2 SYGVKD. The CDR3 is CAISEVSYSNQPQHF. As DNA, the CDR3 is TGTGCCATCAGTGAAGTCAGCTATAGCAATCAGCCCCAGCATTTT.

A few counts support this clone. This chain connects TRBV5-1 to TRBJ2-1; the match to TRBD1 covers 12 bases. The CDR3 spans 19 residues. V lost 2 bases and J lost 0; bases outside the gene matches: 9. Per the germline V gene, CDR1 is SGHRS and CDR2 is YFSETQ. The CDR3 DNA sequence: TGCGCCAGCAGCTTCCCGGGACAGGGGGCTGGAAGCTCCTACAATGAGCAGTTCTTC. Its translation is CASSFPGQGAGSSYNEQFF.